The present TCR beta chain was sequenced within a study of cytotoxic CD8 clonotypes in ibrutinib-treated CLL. This clone came up a few times. The antigen is not known. Libraries were prepared by immunoSEQ multiplex PCR; TCRdb keeps only in-frame clonotypes and omits some of them. In the table there are some 290,000 clones, roughly 79% of which are singletons. Germline loops: CDR1 MNHEY, CDR2 SVGAGI. Trimming left V 6 bases short and J 1 base short, with 13 bases between. The CDR3 sequence is 15 residues long. Study observations and caveats: Clonality went up at ibrutinib response and then declined back toward baseline at progression.

Sequencing was performed on PBMCs, taken before ibrutinib treatment. The clonotype originates from a human donor with chronic lymphocytic leukemia. The rearrangement joins TRBV6-5 to TRBJ2-4; D may be TRBD2 (6 bases). The CDR3 DNA sequence: TGTGCCAGCAGCCGGGGACTGCCGGCCAAAAACATTCAGTACTTC. As protein: CASSRGLPAKNIQYF.